Here is one T cell receptor beta chain with its context. The data originate from a study of shared clonotypes between healthy human individuals. Measured with immunoSEQ multiplex PCR; TCRdb has only the in-frame clones, and not every one. Of approximately 440,000 clones listed, roughly four fifths are singletons. The V gene lost 1 base and the J gene lost 5 bases, with 15 bases spanning the gap. The CDR3 runs to 15 residues. The germline V gene has CDR1 SGHTA and CDR2 FQGNSA. The receptor was derived from a woman aged 40 to 50 in good health. Some clones in this sample may be carry-over from other donors' samples. Sequenced: PBMCs. The chain recombines TRBV7-2 with TRBJ2-7; perhaps TRBD2 as D (5 bases). CDR3 protein: CASSLVGLARDEQYF. The CDR3 DNA reads as TGTGCCAGCAGCTTAGTAGGACTGGCGCGGGACGAGCAGTACTTC.